Shown below are 4 T cell receptor beta chains from a single sample sequenced in a study of T cell repertoires in aging, cancer and after chemotherapy. Amplification of TCR beta used genomic DNA extracted from peripheral blood. Rearranged V-D-J TRB sequences were amplified with a mixed TRB-A/B primer pool. One entry per CDR3 protein, called by TCRdb with MiXCR from the multiplex PCR reads. Of about 18,000 distinct CDR3 sequences listed, around half were seen once; the top ten hold about 10%. Sequencing was done on a sample of blood. These receptors came from a human donor in good health.

The J gene is TRBJ2-1, the V gene TRBV5-4; perhaps D is TRBD1 or TRBD2 (5 bases each). CDR3 length: 16 residues. V was pared by 0 bases and J by 1 base, with 11 bases between. The V gene's germline CDR1 is SGHNT and CDR2 YYREEE (reference sequence). CDR3 DNA sequence: TGTGCCAGCAGCTTGGGAGGGGACCTATCCTACAATGAGCAGTTCTTC. It yields the protein CASSLGGDLSYNEQFF.

This clonotype was seen a handful of times. The chain recombines TRBV5-5 with TRBJ2-3, with TRBD1 matching 7 bases. CDR1 SGHKS and CDR2 YYEKEE come from the germline V gene (reference sequence). This CDR3 has 15 amino acids. V lost 1 base to trimming and J lost 2 bases; unmatched junction nucleotides: 4. Here the CDR3 reads CASSLPGTATDTQYF. In nucleotides, the CDR3 is TGTGCCAGCAGCTTGCCCGGGACAGCCACAGATACGCAGTATTTT.

This sequence joins TRBV27 and TRBJ2-1; the match to TRBD1 covers 7 bases. After removal of 6 bases from V and 10 bases from J, the junction contained 9 bases not matched to a gene. CDR1 and CDR2 (germline): MNHEY, SMNVEV (reference sequence). This CDR3 has 13 amino acids. The CDR3 coding sequence is TGTGCCAGCAGGCGACGACAGGGATGGGAGCAGTTCTTC. Its translation is CASRRRQGWEQFF.

The genes are TRBV5-1 and TRBJ1-3; D is unresolved. The CDR3 is 15 amino acids. In germline, CDR1 is SGHRS, CDR2 YFSETQ. V was clipped by 3 bases and J by 3 bases, with 13 bases between them. This CDR3 reads CASSSDPLGGNTIYF. The CDR3 DNA follows: TGCGCCAGCAGCTCTGACCCACTTGGTGGAAACACCATATATTTT.